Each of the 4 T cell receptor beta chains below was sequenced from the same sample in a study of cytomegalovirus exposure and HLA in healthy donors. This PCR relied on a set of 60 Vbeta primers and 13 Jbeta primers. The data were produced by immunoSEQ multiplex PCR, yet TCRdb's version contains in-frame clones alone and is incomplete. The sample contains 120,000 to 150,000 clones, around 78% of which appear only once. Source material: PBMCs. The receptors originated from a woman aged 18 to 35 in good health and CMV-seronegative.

CDR3 nucleotide sequence: TGCGCCAGCAGCTTGGCCGTCGGCGGGGGGAGATCCTCTGGAAACACCATATATTTT. It translates to CASSLAVGGGRSSGNTIYF. The rearrangement joins TRBV5-1 to TRBJ1-3; TRBD1 is a possible D gene (5 bases). This CDR3 is built from 19 residues. Trimming removed 0 bases at V and 0 bases at J, with 19 bases between. From germline, CDR1 is SGHRS and CDR2 YFSETQ.

The CDR3 here is CSVLGGGTYEQYF. The CDR3 DNA reads TGCAGCGTTCTTGGGGGGGGAACCTACGAGCAGTACTTC. The chain carries TRBV29-1 and TRBJ2-7; 7 bases fit TRBD2. The J segment lost 2 bases and the V segment lost 5 bases, leaving 6 bases of the junction unmatched. The CDR3 is 13 residues long. Germline assignment: CDR1 SQVTM and CDR2 ANQGSEA.

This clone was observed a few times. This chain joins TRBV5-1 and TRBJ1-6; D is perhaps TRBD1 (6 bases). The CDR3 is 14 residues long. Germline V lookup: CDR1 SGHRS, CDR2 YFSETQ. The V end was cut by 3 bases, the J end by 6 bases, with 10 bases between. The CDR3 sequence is CASSSTGRNSPLHF. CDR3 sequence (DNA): TGCGCCAGCAGCTCGACAGGCCGTAATTCACCCCTCCACTTT. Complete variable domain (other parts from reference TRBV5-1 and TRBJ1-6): KAGVTQTPRYLIKTRGQQVTLSCSPISGHRSVSWYQQTPGQGLQFLFEYFSETQRNKGNFPGRFSGRQFSNSRSEMNVSTLELGDSALYLCASSSTGRNSPLHFGNGTRLTVT.

The CDR3 is CASSFAGGAANYGYTF. In DNA, the CDR3 is TGCGCCAGCAGCTTTGCCGGAGGAGCAGCTAACTATGGCTACACCTTC. The gene calls are TRBV5-1 and TRBJ1-2; D is undetermined. The CDR3 totals 16 residues. The V gene's germline CDR1 is SGHRS and CDR2 YFSETQ. V was pared by 2 bases and J by 0 bases, with 14 bases between.